Below, one T cell receptor beta chain is given with its context. Its specificity is unknown. These data are taken from a study of shared clonotypes between healthy human individuals. Study at large: A couple of female and a few male donors aged 18 to 49 were enrolled. Study-wide results and caveats: Among non-shared clonotypes, generation probabilities were lower than among those shared by all four donors.

TCRdb's copy holds only in-frame clones and misses some; the assay was immunoSEQ multiplex PCR. The table includes roughly 2,300,000 clones, roughly 92% detected once. V shed 0 bases, J shed 5 bases, and the junction held 17 bases outside the gene matches. Per the germline V gene, CDR1 is SGHDT and CDR2 is YYEEEE. The CDR3 length is 19 residues. Specimen: naive CD4+ T cells from PBMCs. As for subset: CD45RA+ positively selected. This chain connects TRBV5-6 to TRBJ2-5; 9 nucleotides agree with TRBD2. This TCR derives from a young man in good health. Some clones in this sample may be carry-over from other donors' samples. The CDR3 region is CASSLDWGSGRSGRETQYF. For the CDR3, the DNA is TGTGCCAGCAGCTTGGATTGGGGTAGCGGGAGATCCGGTCGCGAGACCCAGTACTTC.